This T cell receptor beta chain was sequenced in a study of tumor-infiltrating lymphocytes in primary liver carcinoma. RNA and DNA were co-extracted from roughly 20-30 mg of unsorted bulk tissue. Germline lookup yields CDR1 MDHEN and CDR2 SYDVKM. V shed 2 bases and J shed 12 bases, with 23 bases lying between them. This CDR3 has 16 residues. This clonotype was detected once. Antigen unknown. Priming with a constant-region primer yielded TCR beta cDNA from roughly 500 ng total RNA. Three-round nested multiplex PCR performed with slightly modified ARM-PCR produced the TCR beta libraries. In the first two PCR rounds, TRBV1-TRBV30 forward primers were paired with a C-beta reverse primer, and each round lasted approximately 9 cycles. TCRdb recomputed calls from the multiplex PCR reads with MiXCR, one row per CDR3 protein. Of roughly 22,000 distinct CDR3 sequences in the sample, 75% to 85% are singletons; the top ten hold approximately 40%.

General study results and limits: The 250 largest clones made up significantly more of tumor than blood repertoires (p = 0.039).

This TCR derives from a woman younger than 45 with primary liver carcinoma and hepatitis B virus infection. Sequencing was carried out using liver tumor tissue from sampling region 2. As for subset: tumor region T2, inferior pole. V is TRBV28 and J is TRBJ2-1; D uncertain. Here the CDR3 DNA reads TGTGCCAGCAGTTTAATTTCGTGTATTGACCCCACGGGGCAGTTCTTC. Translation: CASSLISCIDPTGQFF.